The T cell receptor beta chain described here comes from a study of CD8 T cells in Susac syndrome. In regard to this clonotype: Its antigen is not known.

Reverse transcription of roughly 0.5 to 1 ug RNA was carried out with random hexamers. Amplification of TCR beta CDR3 was carried out by immunoSEQ multiplex PCR, which covered 54 Vbeta and 13 Jbeta segments. TCRdb processed the immunoSEQ multiplex PCR reads anew with MiXCR; each CDR3 protein has one entry. The sample lists about 130,000 distinct CDR3 sequences, around 94% occurring once. The multiple sclerosis control group comprised treatment-naive patients with stable or active relapsing-remitting disease. CD8+ and CD4+ T cells were negatively isolated; TEMRA cells were FACS-enriched. Overall study results and limits: Regarding the TCR sequencing and HLA analysis, the study admitted that a relatively small number of individuals were involved.

This CDR3 is 14 amino acids long. V lost 4 bases, J lost 3 bases, and 10 bases lay in between. Germline CDR1 is LGHDT and CDR2 is YNNKEL (reference sequence). The receptor comes from a human donor with multiple sclerosis. Sequenced sample: CD4+ T cells from PBMCs. The chain employs TRBV3-1 and TRBJ1-5; a possible D gene is TRBD1 (6 bases). CDR3 DNA sequence: TGTGCCAGCAGCCTACCGGGGGCCAATCAGCCCCAGCATTTT. This translates into CASSLPGANQPQHF.